This T cell receptor (beta chain) appears in the sequencing data of a study of beta chain features in type 1 diabetes. Findings of the study overall: Any PCR bias toward short templates would affect both groups alike. Lower insertion and higher deletion counts appeared at VDJ junctions in type 1 diabetes patients.

The sequenced template was cDNA made from the entire isolated RNA. The repertoire was sequenced with immunoSEQ multiplex PCR; TCRdb's copy has only in-frame clones and lacks some. The sample lists 400,000 to 500,000 clones, roughly 14% occurring once. This CDR3 is built from 14 residues. From germline, CDR1 is MNHEY and CDR2 SVGAGI. V gave up 6 bases and J gave up 3 bases, with 13 bases separating them. As concerns this clone: The antigen is undetermined.

Markers CD45RO/CCR7/CD25/CD127/CD95/CD27 served to sort CD4+ naive, central memory, regulatory and stem cell-like memory cells. The origin of this receptor is a man aged 25 to 40 in good health. This sequence joins TRBV6-5 and TRBJ2-3; D may match TRBD1 or TRBD2 (5 bases each). The sample comprised naive CD4+ T cells from blood. CDR3 sequence reads: CASRDWGETDTQYF. For the CDR3, the DNA is TGTGCCAGCAGGGACTGGGGCGAAACAGATACGCAGTATTTT.